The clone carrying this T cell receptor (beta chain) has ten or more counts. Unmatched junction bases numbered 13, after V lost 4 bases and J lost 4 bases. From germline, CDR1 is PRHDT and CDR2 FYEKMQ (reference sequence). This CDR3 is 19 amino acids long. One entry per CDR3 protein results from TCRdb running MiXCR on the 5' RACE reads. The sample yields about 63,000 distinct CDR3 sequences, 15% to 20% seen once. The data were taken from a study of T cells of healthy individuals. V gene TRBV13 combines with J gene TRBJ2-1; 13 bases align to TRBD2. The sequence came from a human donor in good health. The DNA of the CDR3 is TGTGCCAGCAGCTCAAGGAGACTAGCGGGGGGCCGACCTTACAATGAGCAGTTCTTC. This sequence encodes CASSSRRLAGGRPYNEQFF.